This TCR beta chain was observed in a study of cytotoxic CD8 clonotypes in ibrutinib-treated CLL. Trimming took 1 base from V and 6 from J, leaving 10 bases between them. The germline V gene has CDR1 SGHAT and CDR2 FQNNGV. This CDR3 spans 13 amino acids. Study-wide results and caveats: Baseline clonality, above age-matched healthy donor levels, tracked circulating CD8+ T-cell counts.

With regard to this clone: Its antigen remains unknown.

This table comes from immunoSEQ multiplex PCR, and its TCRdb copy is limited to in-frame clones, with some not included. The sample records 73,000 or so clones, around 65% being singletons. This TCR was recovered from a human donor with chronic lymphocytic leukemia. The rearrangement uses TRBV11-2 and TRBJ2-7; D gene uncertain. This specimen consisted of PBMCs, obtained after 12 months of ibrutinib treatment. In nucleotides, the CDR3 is TGTGCCAGCAGCTTAGGGTTTACCGGCGAGCAGTACTTC. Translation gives CASSLGFTGEQYF.